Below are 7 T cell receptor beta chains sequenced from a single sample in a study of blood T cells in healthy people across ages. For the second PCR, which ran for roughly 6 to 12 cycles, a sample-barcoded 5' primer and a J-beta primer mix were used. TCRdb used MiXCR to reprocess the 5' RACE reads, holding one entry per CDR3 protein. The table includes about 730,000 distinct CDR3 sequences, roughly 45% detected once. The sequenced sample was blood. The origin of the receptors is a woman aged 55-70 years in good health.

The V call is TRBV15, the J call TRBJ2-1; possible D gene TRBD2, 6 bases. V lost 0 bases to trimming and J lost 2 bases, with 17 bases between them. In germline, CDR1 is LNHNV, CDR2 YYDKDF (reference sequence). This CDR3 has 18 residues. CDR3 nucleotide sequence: TGTGCCACCAGCAGAGAAATCGCAGGAGGGGATCCCTACAATGAGCAGTTCTTC. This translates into CATSREIAGGDPYNEQFF.

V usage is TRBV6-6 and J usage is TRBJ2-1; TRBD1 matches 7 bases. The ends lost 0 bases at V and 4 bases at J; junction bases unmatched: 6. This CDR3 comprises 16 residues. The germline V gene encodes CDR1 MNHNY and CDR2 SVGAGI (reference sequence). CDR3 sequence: CASSYSRTGLYNEQFF. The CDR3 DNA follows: TGTGCCAGCAGTTACTCGCGGACAGGTCTTTACAATGAGCAGTTCTTC.

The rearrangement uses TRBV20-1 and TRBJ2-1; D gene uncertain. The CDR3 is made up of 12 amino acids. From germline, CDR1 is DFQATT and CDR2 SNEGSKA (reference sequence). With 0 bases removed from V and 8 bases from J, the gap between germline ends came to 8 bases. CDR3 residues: CSARDTIHEQFF. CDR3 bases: TGCAGTGCTAGAGATACCATACATGAGCAGTTCTTC.

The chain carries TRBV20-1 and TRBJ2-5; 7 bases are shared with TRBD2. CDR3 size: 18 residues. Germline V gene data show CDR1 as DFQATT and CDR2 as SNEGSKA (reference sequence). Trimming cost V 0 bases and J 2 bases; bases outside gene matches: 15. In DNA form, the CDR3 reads TGCAGTGCTAGAGATAGGCCTAGCGGCGGGTTATGGCAAGAGACCCAGTACTTC. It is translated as CSARDRPSGGLWQETQYF.

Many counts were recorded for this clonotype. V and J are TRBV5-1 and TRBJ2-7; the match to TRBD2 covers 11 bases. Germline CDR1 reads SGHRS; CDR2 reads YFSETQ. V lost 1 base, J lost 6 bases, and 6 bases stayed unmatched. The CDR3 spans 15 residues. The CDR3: CASSLTTSGSLEQYF. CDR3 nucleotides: TGCGCCAGCAGCTTGACCACTAGCGGGAGTCTCGAGCAGTACTTC.

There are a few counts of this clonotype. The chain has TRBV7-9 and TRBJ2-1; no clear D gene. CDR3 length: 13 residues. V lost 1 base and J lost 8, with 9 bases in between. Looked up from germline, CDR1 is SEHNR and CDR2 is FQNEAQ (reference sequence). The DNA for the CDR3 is TGTGCCAGCAGCTTAGGTCTCGAGGATGAGCAGTTCTTC. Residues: CASSLGLEDEQFF.

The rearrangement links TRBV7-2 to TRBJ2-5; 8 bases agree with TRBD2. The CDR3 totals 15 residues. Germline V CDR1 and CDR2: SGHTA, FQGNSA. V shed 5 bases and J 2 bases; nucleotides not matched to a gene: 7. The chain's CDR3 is CASSPSGGRQETQYF. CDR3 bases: TGTGCCAGCAGCCCGTCGGGGGGGAGGCAAGAGACCCAGTACTTC.